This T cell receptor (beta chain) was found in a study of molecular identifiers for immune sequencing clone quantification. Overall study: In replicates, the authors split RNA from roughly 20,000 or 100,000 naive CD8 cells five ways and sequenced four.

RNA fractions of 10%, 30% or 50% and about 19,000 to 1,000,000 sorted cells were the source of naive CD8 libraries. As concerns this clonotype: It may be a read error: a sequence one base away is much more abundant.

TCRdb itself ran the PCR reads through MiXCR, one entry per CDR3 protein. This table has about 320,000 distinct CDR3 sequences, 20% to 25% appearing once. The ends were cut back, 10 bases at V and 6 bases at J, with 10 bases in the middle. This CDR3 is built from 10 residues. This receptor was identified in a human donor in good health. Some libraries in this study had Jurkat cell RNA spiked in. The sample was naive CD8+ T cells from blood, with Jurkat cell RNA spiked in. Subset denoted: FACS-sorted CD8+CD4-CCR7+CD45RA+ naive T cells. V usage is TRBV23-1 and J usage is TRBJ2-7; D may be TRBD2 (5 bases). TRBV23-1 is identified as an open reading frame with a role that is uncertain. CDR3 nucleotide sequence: TGCGCCATGAGGGAAGTCGAGCAGTACTTC. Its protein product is CAMREVEQYF.